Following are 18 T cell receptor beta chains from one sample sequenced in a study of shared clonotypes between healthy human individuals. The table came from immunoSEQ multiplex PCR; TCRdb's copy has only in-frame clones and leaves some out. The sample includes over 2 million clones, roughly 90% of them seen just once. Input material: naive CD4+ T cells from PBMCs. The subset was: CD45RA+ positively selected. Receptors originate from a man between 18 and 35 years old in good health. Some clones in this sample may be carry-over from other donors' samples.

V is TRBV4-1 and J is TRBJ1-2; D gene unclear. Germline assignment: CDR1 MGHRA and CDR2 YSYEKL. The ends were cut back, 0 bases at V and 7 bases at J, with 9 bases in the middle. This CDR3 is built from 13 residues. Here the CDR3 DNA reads TGCGCCAGCAGCCAAGATACGGCACTTGGCTACACCTTC. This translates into CASSQDTALGYTF.

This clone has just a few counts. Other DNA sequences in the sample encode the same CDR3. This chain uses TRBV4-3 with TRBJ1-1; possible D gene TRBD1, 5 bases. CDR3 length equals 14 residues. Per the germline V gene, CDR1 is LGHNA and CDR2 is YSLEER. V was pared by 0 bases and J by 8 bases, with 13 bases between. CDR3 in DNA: TGCGCCAGCAGCCAAGATTGGCAGGGAACCGAAGCTTTCTTT. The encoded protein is CASSQDWQGTEAFF.

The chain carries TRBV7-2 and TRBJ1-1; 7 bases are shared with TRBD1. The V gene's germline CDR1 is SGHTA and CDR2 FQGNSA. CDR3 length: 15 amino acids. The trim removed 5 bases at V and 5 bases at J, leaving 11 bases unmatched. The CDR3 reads CASSPTPGGGTEAFF. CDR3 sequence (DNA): TGTGCCAGCAGCCCAACCCCAGGGGGGGGGACTGAAGCTTTCTTT.

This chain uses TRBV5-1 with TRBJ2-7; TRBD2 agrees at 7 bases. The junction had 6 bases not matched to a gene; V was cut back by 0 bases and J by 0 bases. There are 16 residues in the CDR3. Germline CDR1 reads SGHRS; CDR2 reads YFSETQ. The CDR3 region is CASSLAWGGSSYEQYF. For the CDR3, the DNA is TGCGCCAGCAGCTTGGCCTGGGGAGGGAGCTCCTACGAGCAGTACTTC. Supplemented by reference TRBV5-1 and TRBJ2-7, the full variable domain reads KAGVTQTPRYLIKTRGQQVTLSCSPISGHRSVSWYQQTPGQGLQFLFEYFSETQRNKGNFPGRFSGRQFSNSRSEMNVSTLELGDSALYLCASSLAWGGSSYEQYFGPGTRLTVT.

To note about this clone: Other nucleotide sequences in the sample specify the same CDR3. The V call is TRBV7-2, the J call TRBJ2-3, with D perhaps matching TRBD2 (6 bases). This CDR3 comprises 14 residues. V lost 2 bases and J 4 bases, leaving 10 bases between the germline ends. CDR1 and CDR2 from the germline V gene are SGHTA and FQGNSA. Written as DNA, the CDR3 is TGTGCCAGCAGCTTAATTCCGGGGGCAGATACGCAGTATTTT. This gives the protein CASSLIPGADTQYF.

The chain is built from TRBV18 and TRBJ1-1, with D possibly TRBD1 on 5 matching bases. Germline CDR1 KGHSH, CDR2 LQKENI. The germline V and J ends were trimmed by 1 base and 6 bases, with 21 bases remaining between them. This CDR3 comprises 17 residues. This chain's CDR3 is CASSPRQGGLSNPEAFF. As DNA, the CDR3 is TGTGCCAGCTCACCACGGCAGGGAGGCCTTTCCAACCCTGAAGCTTTCTTT. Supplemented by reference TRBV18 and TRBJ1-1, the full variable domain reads NAGVMQNPRHLVRRRGQEARLRCSPMKGHSHVYWYRQLPEEGLKFMVYLQKENIIDESGMPKERFSAEFPKEGPSILRIQQVVRGDSAAYFCASSPRQGGLSNPEAFFGQGTRLTVV.

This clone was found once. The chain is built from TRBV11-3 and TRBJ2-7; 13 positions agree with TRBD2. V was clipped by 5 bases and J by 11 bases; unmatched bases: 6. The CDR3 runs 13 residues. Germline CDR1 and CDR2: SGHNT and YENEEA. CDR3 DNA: TGTGCCAGCAGCCTAGGGACTAGCGGGACCAAGTACTTC. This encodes CASSLGTSGTKYF.

The CDR3 DNA follows: TGTGCCAGCAGTATTACAGGGGTGGCGGCAACTAATGAAAAACTGTTTTTT. Residues: CASSITGVAATNEKLFF. The genes are TRBV2 and TRBJ1-4, with 7 positions matching TRBD1. This CDR3 comprises 17 residues. J lost 0 bases, V lost 5 bases, and 9 bases had no gene match. CDR1 SNHLY and CDR2 FYNNEI come from the germline V gene.

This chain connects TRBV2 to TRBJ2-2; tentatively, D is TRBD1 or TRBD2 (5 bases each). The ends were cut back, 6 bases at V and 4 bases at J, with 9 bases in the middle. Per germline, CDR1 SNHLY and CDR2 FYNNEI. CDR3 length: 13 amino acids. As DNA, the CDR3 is TGTGCCAGCAGGGGACGAGTCACCGGGGAGCTGTTTTTT. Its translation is CASRGRVTGELFF.

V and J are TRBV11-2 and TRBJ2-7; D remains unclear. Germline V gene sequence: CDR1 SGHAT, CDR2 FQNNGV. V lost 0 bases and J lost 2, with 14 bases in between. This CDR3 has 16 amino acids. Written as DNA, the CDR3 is TGTGCCAGCAGCTTAGATCCCCCTGGGCAGACCTACGAGCAGTACTTC. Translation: CASSLDPPGQTYEQYF.

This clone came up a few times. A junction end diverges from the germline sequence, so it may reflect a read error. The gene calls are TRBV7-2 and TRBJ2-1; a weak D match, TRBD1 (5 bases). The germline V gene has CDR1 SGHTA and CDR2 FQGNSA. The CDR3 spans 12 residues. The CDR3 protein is CASSLGASWRLF. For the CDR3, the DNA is TGTGCCAGCAGCCTAGGGGCTAGTTGGCGTCTCTTC.

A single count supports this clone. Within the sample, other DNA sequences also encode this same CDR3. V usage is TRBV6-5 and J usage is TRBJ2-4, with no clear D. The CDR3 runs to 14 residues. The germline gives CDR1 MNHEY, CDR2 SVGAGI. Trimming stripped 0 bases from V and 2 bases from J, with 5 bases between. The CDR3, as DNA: TGTGCCAGCAGTTACTCCCCAACCAAAAACATTCAGTACTTC. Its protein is CASSYSPTKNIQYF.

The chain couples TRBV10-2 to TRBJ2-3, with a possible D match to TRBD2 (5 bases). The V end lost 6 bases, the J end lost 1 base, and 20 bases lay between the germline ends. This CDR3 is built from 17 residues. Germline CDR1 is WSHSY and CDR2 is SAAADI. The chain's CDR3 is CASSQALPGSRTDTQYF. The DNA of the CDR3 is TGCGCCAGCAGCCAAGCTCTTCCGGGGTCCCGCACAGATACGCAGTATTTT.

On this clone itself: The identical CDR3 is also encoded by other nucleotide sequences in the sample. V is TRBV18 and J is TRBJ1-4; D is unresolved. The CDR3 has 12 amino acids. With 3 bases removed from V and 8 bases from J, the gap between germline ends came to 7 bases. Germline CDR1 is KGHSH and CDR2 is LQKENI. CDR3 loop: CASSPSGEKLFF. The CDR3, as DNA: TGTGCCAGCTCACCTTCGGGGGAAAAACTGTTTTTT.

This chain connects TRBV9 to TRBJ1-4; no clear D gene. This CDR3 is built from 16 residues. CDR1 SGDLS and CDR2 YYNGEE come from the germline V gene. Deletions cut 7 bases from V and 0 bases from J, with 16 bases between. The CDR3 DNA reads TGTGCCAGCGGACCTAGTCGGACTACAACTAATGAAAAACTGTTTTTT. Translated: CASGPSRTTTNEKLFF.

CDR3 nucleotides: TGTGCCAGCAGTTTGGCAGCTCCCGCCGAGCAGTTCTTC. Its translation is CASSLAAPAEQFF. The chain couples TRBV28 to TRBJ2-1; D gene ambiguous. Germline CDR1 and CDR2: MDHEN and SYDVKM. V lost 3 bases and J lost 10, with 13 bases in between. The CDR3 is 13 amino acids. The full variable domain, with the rest looked up from reference TRBV28 and TRBJ2-1, is DVKVTQSSRYLVKRTGEKVFLECVQDMDHENMFWYRQDPGLGLRLIYFSYDVKMKEKGDIPEGYSVSREKKERFSLILESASTNQTSMYLCASSLAAPAEQFFGPGTRLTVL.

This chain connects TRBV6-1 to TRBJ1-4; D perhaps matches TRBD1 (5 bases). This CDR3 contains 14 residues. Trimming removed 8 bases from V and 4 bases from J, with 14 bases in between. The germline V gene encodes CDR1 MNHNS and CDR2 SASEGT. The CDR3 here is CASSRAPDNEKLFF. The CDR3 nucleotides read TGTGCCAGCTCCAGGGCACCCGATAATGAAAAACTGTTTTTT.

As DNA, the CDR3 is TGTGCCAGCAGCTTAGGACTAGCGGGAAGGGGGGAGCAGTTCTTC. The encoded protein is CASSLGLAGRGEQFF. V is TRBV7-6 and J is TRBJ2-1; 11 bases agree with TRBD2. The trim removed 1 base at V and 10 bases at J, leaving 6 bases unmatched. CDR3 length: 15 amino acids. CDR1 and CDR2 from the germline V gene are SGHVS and FNYEAQ.